This TCR beta chain came from a study of regulatory T cells in long-lasting Graves disease. The junction had 10 bases not matched to a gene; V was cut back by 5 bases and J by 4 bases. Germline CDR1 SEHNR, CDR2 FQNEAQ (reference sequence). This CDR3 has 15 residues. The sample's time point: persistent/refractory GD, antithyroid drugs over 5 years with positive TRAb. The TCR library was made from RNA extracted from PBMCs. Study observations and caveats: Segments TRBV28, TRBJ1-2 and TRBJ2-5 showed preferential usage in persistent disease.

The TCR beta library used iRepertoire HTBI primers with Arm-PCR amplification of CDR3. Authors' data handling: The identification of under 65 TRBV and roughly 14 TRBJ segments was made across samples. MiXCR, applied by TCRdb to the multiplex PCR reads, yields one record per CDR3 protein. The authors' filters were not applied to this entry. The table shows 300,000 or so distinct CDR3 sequences, with around a fifth occurring only once. This clonotype has at least ten counts. Its antigen remains unknown. This chain connects TRBV7-9 to TRBJ2-7, with TRBD1 identical over 8 bases. The input for sequencing was peripheral blood mononuclear cells (PBMCs), taken when the disease was refractory, from a patient treated with antithyroid drugs. The clonotype comes from a female donor with Graves disease. The CDR3 coding sequence is TGTGCCAGCAGCAAAGGGGACAGGCGGAGGTACGAGCAGTACTTC. Translation gives CASSKGDRRRYEQYF.